The rows below give T cell receptor beta chains drawn from one sample of a study of T cell repertoires in aging, cancer and after chemotherapy. TCRdb processed the multiplex PCR reads anew with MiXCR; each CDR3 protein has one entry. This sample has roughly 2,000 distinct CDR3 sequences, with under 30% found just once. Material for sequencing was blood. Receptor source: a human donor with a solid tumor. Both conserved end residues are part of each CDR3. A D gene is named only where the DNA matches it firmly. Clone size is not always given. Where it is, it says once, few, many or a class for expanded clones.

>NA|TRBJ2-1|TRBV19|large
CASSMEGLHRDNEQFF
TGTGCCAGTAGTATGGAGGGGCTCCACAGGGACAATGAGCAGTTCTTC
>NA|TRBJ2-3|TRBV6-2/TRBV6-3|medium-sized
CASSYLTGTSTDTQYF
TGTGCCAGCAGTTACCTGACAGGGACTAGCACAGATACGCAGTATTTT
>TRBD1|TRBJ1-5|TRBV6-1|medium-sized
CASSGPTGGQYSNQPQHF
TGTGCCAGCAGTGGACCGACAGGGGGCCAATATAGCAATCAGCCCCAGCATTTT
>TRBD1|TRBJ2-5|TRBV5-1|few
CASSQGARETQYF
TGCGCCAGCAGTCAGGGGGCGCGGGAGACCCAGTACTTC
>TRBD1|TRBJ1-1|TRBV19|medium-sized
CASSTGGTGAVGEAFF
TGTGCCAGTAGTACGGGCGGGACAGGGGCCGTTGGTGAAGCTTTCTTT
>NA|TRBJ1-4|TRBV29-1|large
CSVGDNEKLFF
TGCAGCGTTGGGGATAATGAAAAACTGTTTTTT
>NA|TRBJ2-2|TRBV7-3|NA
CASSLGVANTGELFF
TGTGCCAGCAGCTTAGGAGTCGCGAACACCGGGGAGCTGTTTTTT
>TRBD2|TRBJ2-1|TRBV6-5|NA
CASSSPGLANYNEQFF
TGTGCCAGCAGTTCGCCGGGACTAGCGAACTACAATGAGCAGTTCTTC
>TRBD1|TRBJ1-3|TRBV12-3/TRBV12-4|medium-sized
CASPSQGAAGNTIYF
TGTGCCAGCCCTTCACAGGGGGCGGCTGGAAACACCATATATTTT
>TRBD1|TRBJ2-5|TRBV12-3/TRBV12-4|medium-sized
CASSPNLGQGQTQYF
TGTGCCAGCAGCCCGAACCTTGGACAGGGGCAGACCCAGTACTTC
>NA|TRBJ2-7|TRBV18|medium-sized
CASSPKGSQGRHEQYF
TGTGCCAGCTCACCAAAGGGGTCTCAGGGGCGCCACGAGCAGTACTTC
>NA|TRBJ1-1|TRBV20-1|NA
CSARPGVHTEAFF
TGCAGTGCTAGACCGGGGGTACACACTGAAGCTTTCTTT
>TRBD1|TRBJ1-4|TRBV5-1|few
CASSLTGVYEKLFF
TGCGCCAGCAGCCTGACAGGGGTTTATGAAAAACTGTTTTTT
>TRBD1|TRBJ1-4|TRBV11-3|large
CASSNRDSNEKLFF
TGTGCCAGCAGCAACCGGGACAGTAATGAAAAACTGTTTTTT
>NA|TRBJ1-3|TRBV18|medium-sized
CASSPPMGGGNTIYF
TGTGCCAGCTCACCACCGATGGGCGGTGGAAACACCATATATTTT
>NA|TRBJ2-7|TRBV5-4|medium-sized
CASSLDMGPYEQYF
TGTGCCAGCAGCTTGGATATGGGGCCCTACGAGCAGTACTTC
>TRBD2|TRBJ2-3|TRBV6-4|NA
CASSGTSGATDTQYF
TGTGCCAGCAGTGGGACTAGCGGGGCCACAGATACGCAGTATTTT
>TRBD2|TRBJ2-2|TRBV10-3|medium-sized
CAISERGTSGSTGELFF
TGTGCCATCAGTGAAAGAGGGACTAGCGGGTCGACCGGGGAGCTGTTTTTT
>TRBD2|TRBJ2-1|TRBV7-9|NA
CASSPIGTSGNNEQFF
TGTGCCAGCAGCCCGATAGGGACTAGCGGAAACAATGAGCAGTTCTTC
>TRBD2|TRBJ2-3|TRBV30|NA
CAWSVLAGKTDTQYF
TGTGCCTGGAGTGTCCTAGCGGGAAAAACAGATACGCAGTATTTT
>TRBD2|TRBJ2-1|TRBV4-3|NA
CASSQDPSGNYNEQFF
TGCGCCAGCAGCCAAGATCCTAGCGGGAACTACAATGAGCAGTTCTTC
>NA|TRBJ2-7|TRBV6-5|NA
CASSSASIHLEQYF
TGTGCCAGCAGTAGTGCCTCCATCCATTTAGAGCAGTACTTC
>NA|TRBJ1-2|TRBV20-1|NA
CSARDAGGGGYGYTF
TGCAGTGCTAGAGATGCGGGGGGCGGGGGCTATGGCTACACCTTC
>TRBD1|TRBJ1-5|TRBV19|large
CASSTGQGASQPQHF
TGTGCCAGTAGTACTGGGCAGGGGGCAAGTCAGCCCCAGCATTTT
>TRBD1|TRBJ2-3|TRBV18|large
CASSPGQAPWDTQYF
TGTGCCAGCTCTCCCGGACAGGCCCCGTGGGATACGCAGTATTTT
>TRBD1|TRBJ2-2|TRBV2|NA
CASSEARTGLSGELFF
TGTGCCAGCAGTGAAGCTAGGACAGGTCTCTCCGGGGAGCTGTTTTTT
>TRBD2|TRBJ2-1|TRBV6-4|NA
CASSDSTSGSFDEQFF
TGTGCCAGCAGTGACTCGACTAGCGGGAGCTTTGATGAGCAGTTCTTC
>TRBD2|TRBJ2-5|TRBV12-3/TRBV12-4|NA
CASSLMAGGIGETQYF
TGTGCCAGCAGTTTGATGGCGGGAGGGATCGGGGAGACCCAGTACTTC
>NA|TRBJ2-6|TRBV6-1|medium-sized
CASSEAGGASGANVLTF
TGTGCCAGCAGTGAAGCGGGAGGTGCCTCTGGGGCCAACGTCCTGACTTTC
>NA|TRBJ2-2|TRBV27|medium-sized
CASRGGGGGELFF
TGTGCCAGCAGAGGCGGGGGCGGCGGGGAGCTGTTTTTT
>NA|TRBJ1-5|TRBV6-5|NA
CASSYSVREKSNQPQHF
TGTGCCAGCAGTTACTCGGTCAGGGAGAAAAGCAATCAGCCCCAGCATTTT
>NA|TRBJ1-1|TRBV24-1|NA
CATSGSSRAKAFF
TGTGCCACCAGTGGCTCATCGAGGGCTAAAGCTTTCTTT
>TRBD2|TRBJ2-7|TRBV20-1|NA
CSAYSGRGSYEQYF
TGCAGTGCGTACAGCGGGAGGGGCTCCTACGAGCAGTACTTC
>TRBD2|TRBJ2-2|TRBV6-5|medium-sized
CASRGLNTGELFF
TGTGCCAGCAGGGGACTAAACACCGGGGAGCTGTTTTTT
>TRBD1|TRBJ1-2|TRBV6-5|medium-sized
CASSYSGDSPNYGYTF
TGTGCCAGCAGTTACTCGGGGGACAGCCCAAACTATGGCTACACCTTC
>NA|TRBJ1-2|TRBV7-9|medium-sized
CASSLARGDYGYTF
TGTGCCAGCAGCTTAGCCCGGGGCGACTATGGCTACACCTTC
>TRBD2|TRBJ2-1|TRBV20-1|few
CSAAGPGTSGRAVFEQFF
TGCAGTGCTGCAGGACCCGGGACTAGCGGGAGGGCGGTGTTTGAGCAGTTCTTC
>NA|TRBJ2-7|TRBV15|medium-sized
CATSGSRGGSYEQYF
TGTGCCACCAGCGGATCTAGGGGGGGCTCCTACGAGCAGTACTTC
>TRBD2|TRBJ2-2|TRBV11-2|few
CASMLTFAGEVTGELFF
TGTGCCAGCATGCTTACCTTCGCGGGAGAGGTGACCGGGGAGCTGTTTTTT
>NA|TRBJ1-2|TRBV29-1|large
CSTGSSYGYTF
TGCAGCACCGGGTCCTCCTATGGCTACACCTTC
>NA|TRBJ1-5|TRBV12-3/TRBV12-4|NA
CASGLTNQPQHF
TGTGCTAGTGGTTTGACCAATCAGCCCCAGCATTTT
>TRBD1|TRBJ2-3|TRBV11-3|large
CASSPRTGRNTDTQYF
TGTGCCAGCAGCCCCCGGACAGGGCGAAACACAGATACGCAGTATTTT
>NA|TRBJ1-2|TRBV19|NA
CASSISSGGYTF
TGTGCCAGTAGTATTAGTAGCGGGGGCTACACCTTC
>TRBD2|TRBJ2-3|TRBV19|large
CASRTGTSGLQYF
TGTGCCAGTAGAACCGGGACTAGCGGTTTGCAGTATTTT
>NA|TRBJ2-1|TRBV6-5|large
CASSYKGNAEQFF
TGTGCCAGCAGTTACAAGGGTAACGCTGAGCAGTTCTTC
>NA|TRBJ2-1|TRBV6-4|few
CASSDSAGSYNEQFF
TGTGCCAGCAGTGACTCAGCGGGCTCCTACAATGAGCAGTTCTTC
>TRBD2|TRBJ2-1|TRBV27|medium-sized
CASSWAGGNNEQFF
TGTGCCAGCAGCTGGGCGGGAGGGAACAATGAGCAGTTCTTC
>NA|TRBJ2-7|TRBV6-5|large
CASSGSHGLYEQYF
TGTGCCAGCAGTGGGTCGCACGGGCTCTACGAGCAGTACTTC
>TRBD1|TRBJ2-7|TRBV6-1|medium-sized
CASRGSRTGEYEQYF
TGTGCCAGCAGGGGGTCTAGGACAGGGGAATACGAGCAGTACTTC
>NA|TRBJ1-4|TRBV27|medium-sized
CASRPDSTLEKLFF
TGTGCCAGCAGACCGGACAGTACCCTTGAAAAACTGTTTTTT
>TRBD2|TRBJ2-5|TRBV5-3|medium-sized
CARSSTGGGQETQYF
TGTGCCAGAAGCTCCACGGGAGGGGGACAAGAGACCCAGTACTTC
>TRBD1|TRBJ2-1|TRBV5-6|NA
CASRIGQGARNEQFF
TGTGCCAGCAGAATCGGACAGGGGGCGAGAAATGAGCAGTTCTTC
>NA|TRBJ1-2|TRBV20-1|NA
CSARDFSANYGYTF
TGCAGTGCTAGAGATTTCAGCGCAAACTATGGCTACACCTTC
>TRBD1|TRBJ1-4|TRBV29-1|large
CSAKEQGEDEKLFF
TGCAGCGCTAAAGAACAGGGGGAGGATGAAAAACTGTTTTTT
>NA|TRBJ1-5|TRBV4-2|NA
CASSQAGDSNQPQHF
TGTGCCAGCAGCCAAGCGGGGGATAGCAATCAGCCCCAGCATTTT
>NA|TRBJ1-5|TRBV19|medium-sized
CASSIWSGDQPQHF
TGTGCCAGTAGTATCTGGAGCGGGGATCAGCCCCAGCATTTT